Each of the 25 T cell receptor beta chains below was sequenced from the same sample in a study of T cell changes during pregnancy in multiple sclerosis. TCRdb's copy holds only in-frame clones and misses some; the assay was immunoSEQ multiplex PCR. Here the sample spans approximately 65,000 clones, about 91% being singletons. Sequenced material: CD4+ T cells from peripheral blood mononuclear cells, taken in the first trimester of pregnancy. All receptors come from a female donor with multiple sclerosis, enrolled in a pregnancy study.

This clone has more than one count but fewer than ten. The genes are TRBV7-2 and TRBJ1-5; 8 bases match TRBD1. The CDR3 has 14 residues. The germline V gene has CDR1 SGHTA and CDR2 FQGNSA. The junction had 1 base not matched to a gene; V was cut back by 1 base and J by 5 bases. CDR3 sequence reads: CASSLGRGHQPQHF. CDR3 DNA: TGTGCCAGCAGCTTAGGCAGGGGGCATCAGCCCCAGCATTTT. Complete variable domain (other parts from reference TRBV7-2 and TRBJ1-5): GAGVSQSPSNKVTEKGKDVELRCDPISGHTALYWYRQSLGQGLEFLIYFQGNSAPDKSGLPSDRFSAERTGGSVSTLTIQRTQQEDSAVYLCASSLGRGHQPQHFGDGTRLSIL.

The chain joins TRBV4-3 to TRBJ2-7; 7 bases line up with TRBD1. The V gene's germline CDR1 is LGHNA and CDR2 YSLEER. This CDR3 has 16 amino acids. The J segment lost 1 base and the V segment lost 3 bases, leaving 9 bases of the junction unmatched. The CDR3 nucleotides read TGCGCCAGCAGCCACCTATCCGGGACAGCGTCCTACGAGCAGTACTTC. Translating gives CASSHLSGTASYEQYF.

J is TRBJ2-1 and V is TRBV11-3; 7 bases match TRBD2. Germline lookup yields CDR1 SGHNT and CDR2 YENEEA. V trimming: 1 base; J trimming: 9 bases; junction bases outside the gene matches: 9. The CDR3 extends over 15 amino acids. The CDR3 DNA sequence: TGTGCCAGCAGCTTAGGGGGGGGGTTGGCGAGTGAGCAGTTCTTC. It yields the protein CASSLGGGLASEQFF.

The chain links TRBV9 to TRBJ2-7, with D perhaps TRBD2 (6 bases). The germline V and J ends were trimmed by 3 bases and 1 base, with 8 bases remaining between them. The germline V gene has CDR1 SGDLS and CDR2 YYNGEE. CDR3 size: 13 residues. The CDR3 loop reads CASSAGGSYEQYF. The CDR3 coding sequence is TGTGCCAGCAGCGCCGGGGGTTCCTACGAGCAGTACTTC.

V is TRBV2 and J is TRBJ1-3; D not certain. Per germline, CDR1 SNHLY and CDR2 FYNNEI. The CDR3 sequence is 15 residues long. V was cut by 3 bases and J by 4 bases, with 13 bases left in between. The DNA of the CDR3 is TGTGCCAGCAGTGACCCGGCAGGATTCGGAAACACCATATATTTT. Protein: CASSDPAGFGNTIYF.

As for this clone: Within the sample, other DNA sequences also encode this same CDR3. V gene TRBV7-9 combines with J gene TRBJ1-1; the D is unclear. Trimming removed 3 bases at V and 3 bases at J, with 11 bases between. This CDR3 has 14 amino acids. CDR1 SEHNR and CDR2 FQNEAQ come from the germline V gene (reference sequence). In DNA, the CDR3 is TGTGCCAGCAGCTTCACCGGGGTCTACACTGAAGCTTTCTTT. Translated: CASSFTGVYTEAFF.

This clone showed up just once. V usage is TRBV7-3 and J usage is TRBJ2-2; TRBD1 is a possible D gene (6 bases). Germline loops: CDR1 SGHTA, CDR2 FQGTGA. V was clipped by 1 base and J by 4 bases, with 16 bases between them. The CDR3 covers 17 residues. CDR3 sequence reads: CASSLIAHGTRTGELFF. DNA for the CDR3: TGTGCCAGCAGCTTAATCGCCCATGGGACACGCACCGGGGAGCTGTTTTTT.

J is TRBJ1-1 and V is TRBV5-6, with D possibly TRBD1 on 6 matching bases. CDR1 and CDR2 (germline): SGHDT, YYEEEE. The V gene lost 4 bases and the J gene lost 5 bases, with 15 bases spanning the gap. CDR3 length: 14 residues. The CDR3 sequence is CASSLRGRGTEAFF. CDR3 sequence (DNA): TGTGCCAGCAGCCTCAGGGGTAGGGGGACTGAAGCTTTCTTT.

The genes are TRBV2 and TRBJ1-6; tentative D call: TRBD1 (6 bases). Per the germline V gene, CDR1 is SNHLY and CDR2 is FYNNEI. V was cut by 0 bases and J by 2 bases, with 14 bases left in between. This CDR3 region has 18 residues. The CDR3 is CASSEALNNRAYNSPLHF. The CDR3 nucleotides are TGTGCCAGCAGTGAAGCGCTCAACAACAGGGCCTATAATTCACCCCTCCACTTT.

The chain joins TRBV6-1 to TRBJ2-5, with 7 positions matching TRBD1. Germline CDR1 is MNHNS and CDR2 is SASEGT. This CDR3 has 14 amino acids. With 4 bases clipped from V and 2 bases from J, the junction kept 4 bases outside the gene matches. CDR3 sequence (DNA): TGTGCCAGCAGTGGACAGGGCCCTCAAGAGACCCAGTACTTC. Translating gives CASSGQGPQETQYF.

V usage is TRBV6-5 and J usage is TRBJ2-2; 7 bases fit TRBD1. Germline trimming cut 5 bases from V and 7 bases from J; bases unmatched to any gene: 10. Germline values: CDR1 MNHEY, CDR2 SVGAGI. This CDR3 comprises 15 residues. The CDR3 here is CASSIWGQKGGELFF. DNA of the CDR3: TGTGCCAGCAGTATTTGGGGACAGAAGGGCGGGGAGCTGTTTTTT.

The V call is TRBV6-6, the J call TRBJ1-2; 7 bases are shared with TRBD1. V shed 4 bases, J shed 8 bases, and the junction held 4 bases outside the gene matches. Germline lookup yields CDR1 MNHNY and CDR2 SVGAGI (reference sequence). CDR3 length equals 12 residues. Written as DNA, the CDR3 is TGTGCCAGCAGTTCCGACAGGGCGGGCTACACCTTC. Translating gives CASSSDRAGYTF.

The V gene is TRBV6-5, the J gene TRBJ2-2, with D perhaps TRBD2 (6 bases). V dropped 6 bases and J dropped 4 bases, with 15 bases sitting between them. CDR3 size: 15 residues. The germline gives CDR1 MNHEY, CDR2 SVGAGI. CDR3 region: CASSSFGRATGELFF. The CDR3 DNA reads TGTGCCAGCAGCTCATTCGGGAGAGCCACCGGGGAGCTGTTTTTT.

This chain links TRBV18 with TRBJ2-2; 8 bases align to TRBD1. V shed 3 bases, J shed 5 bases, and the junction held 5 bases outside the gene matches. CDR3 size: 15 residues. Per germline, CDR1 KGHSH and CDR2 LQKENI. CDR3 DNA: TGTGCCAGCTCACCGGACAGGGCGTGGACCGGGGAGCTGTTTTTT. Its protein is CASSPDRAWTGELFF.

This clone was picked up one time. The rearrangement uses TRBV11-2 and TRBJ1-1; TRBD1 aligns across 10 bases. V gave up 5 bases and J gave up 4 bases; unmatched junction bases: 4. Per the germline V gene, CDR1 is SGHAT and CDR2 is FQNNGV. CDR3 length: 14 amino acids. The CDR3 is CASSHGTGATEAFF. The CDR3 coding sequence is TGTGCCAGCAGCCACGGGACAGGGGCCACTGAAGCTTTCTTT.

The chain uses TRBV5-4 and TRBJ2-1; 10 nucleotides align to TRBD2. Germline CDR1 and CDR2: SGHNT and YYREEE (reference sequence). V trimming: 2 bases; J trimming: 5 bases; junction bases outside the gene matches: 4. CDR3 size: 15 residues. In DNA, the CDR3 is TGTGCCAGCAGCTTCCAGCGGGGGGGTCACAATGAGCAGTTCTTC. This gives the protein CASSFQRGGHNEQFF.

The gene calls are TRBV7-2 and TRBJ2-5, with TRBD2 matching over 9 bases. From germline, CDR1 is SGHTA and CDR2 FQGNSA. The CDR3 has 15 residues. Unmatched junction bases numbered 12, after V lost 8 bases and J lost 5 bases. The CDR3 DNA sequence: TGTGCCAGCCGCGGGGGTAGCGGGGGAAGCGAGACCCAGTACTTC. Protein product: CASRGGSGGSETQYF.

V usage is TRBV7-2 and J usage is TRBJ2-7, with a weak D call TRBD2 (6 bases). Germline CDR1 SGHTA, CDR2 FQGNSA. Trimming stripped 3 bases from V and 4 bases from J, with 10 bases between. The CDR3 spans 13 residues. In nucleotides, the CDR3 is TGTGCCAGCAGCTTTACCGGGACTTACGAGCAGTACTTC. This translates into CASSFTGTYEQYF. Filled out from reference TRBV7-2 and TRBJ2-7, the complete variable domain reads GAGVSQSPSNKVTEKGKDVELRCDPISGHTALYWYRQSLGQGLEFLIYFQGNSAPDKSGLPSDRFSAERTGGSVSTLTIQRTQQEDSAVYLCASSFTGTYEQYFGPGTRLTVT.

The chain has TRBV11-3 and TRBJ2-7, with a possible D match to TRBD2 (6 bases). Germline assignment: CDR1 SGHNT and CDR2 YENEEA. The V end lost 1 base, the J end lost 0 bases, and 7 bases lay between the germline ends. The CDR3 is 14 amino acids. The CDR3: CASSLGGGSYEQYF. In DNA form, the CDR3 reads TGTGCCAGCAGCTTAGGGGGAGGCTCCTACGAGCAGTACTTC.

In this sample, this clone turned up a few times. The chain uses TRBV29-1 and TRBJ1-1, with D hard to call. CDR3 length: 10 residues. Germline CDR1 SQVTM, CDR2 ANQGSEA. The V end was cut by 7 bases, the J end by 0 bases, with 3 bases between. The CDR3 loop is CSGLNTEAFF. CDR3 sequence (DNA): TGCAGCGGGCTGAACACTGAAGCTTTCTTT.

About this clone itself: Different DNA sequences within this sample yield the same CDR3. The chain is built from TRBV5-4 and TRBJ2-5; 8 nucleotides align to TRBD2. The V gene's germline CDR1 is SGHNT and CDR2 YYREEE (reference sequence). The CDR3 consists of 14 residues. V lost 0 bases and J lost 4; bases outside the gene matches: 2. The CDR3 coding sequence is TGTGCCAGCAGCTTGGCCGGGGGGGGAGAGACCCAGTACTTC. Protein product: CASSLAGGGETQYF.

The chain carries TRBV5-1 and TRBJ2-2; 13 nucleotides line up with TRBD2. The CDR3 totals 18 residues. The germline CDR1 and CDR2 sequences are SGHRS and YFSETQ. V dropped 4 bases and J dropped 1; count of bases not matched to a gene: 7. The DNA for the CDR3 is TGCGCCAGCAGCACAGGACTAGCGGGGGTCCTGAACACCGGGGAGCTGTTTTTT. Translating gives CASSTGLAGVLNTGELFF.

This chain uses TRBV9 with TRBJ1-2, with a tentative D call TRBD1 (6 bases). Trimming removed 6 bases at V and 8 bases at J, with 14 bases between. CDR1 SGDLS and CDR2 YYNGEE come from the germline V gene. There are 12 residues in the CDR3. CDR3 amino acids: CASTNRAEGYTF. The CDR3 DNA reads TGTGCCAGCACCAACAGGGCCGAAGGCTACACCTTC.

The rearrangement joins TRBV29-1 to TRBJ2-3, with D maybe TRBD1 (6 bases). Trimming removed 6 bases from V and 2 bases from J, with 12 bases in between. The CDR3 contains 13 residues. The germline gives CDR1 SQVTM, CDR2 ANQGSEA. CDR3 protein: CSVRTVLTDTQYF. CDR3 in DNA: TGCAGCGTCCGGACAGTCCTCACAGATACGCAGTATTTT.

The chain carries TRBV18 and TRBJ2-7; the match to TRBD2 covers 9 bases. The germline CDR1 and CDR2 sequences are KGHSH and LQKENI. This CDR3 has 17 residues. Trimming took 2 bases from V and 2 from J; bases not matched to a gene: 10. CDR3 bases: TGTGCCAGCTCACCAGGAGCGGGGGGTGGGGGAACCTACGAGCAGTACTTC. It codes for CASSPGAGGGGTYEQYF.